This TCR beta chain appears in the sequencing data of a study of blood T cell repertoires in COVID-19. The wider study: Whether acute or convalescent, the COVID-19 samples came from the United States, Italy and Spain. The cDNA or gDNA used as material had been derived from T cells, B-cell-depleted T cells, or PBMCs.

In the authors' workflow: Estimation of nucleated cell counts was performed using reference gene primer amplification. This table comes from immunoSEQ multiplex PCR, and its TCRdb copy is limited to in-frame clones, with some not included. V and J calls and clone size are as listed in that table; D and trimming were resolved from the DNA. Of 110,000 to 150,000 clones in the sample, approximately 80% were seen once. Looked up from germline, CDR1 is SGHAT and CDR2 is FQNNGV. Deletions cut 1 base from V and 5 bases from J, with 3 bases between. This CDR3 region has 12 residues. This clone was found once.

The chain joins TRBV11-2 to TRBJ1-3; no clear D. Sequenced input: peripheral blood. This TCR was recovered from a woman aged 50 to 60 with acute or convalescent COVID-19. The CDR3 DNA reads as TGTGCCAGCAGCTTAGGGCGAAACACCATATATTTT. It yields the protein CASSLGRNTIYF.